This T cell receptor (beta chain) came from a study of blood T cell repertoires in COVID-19. During active infection, Seattle patients enrolled and were then monitored through disease. The CDR3 totals 16 residues. From germline, CDR1 is SGHDT and CDR2 YYEEEE. Trimming shortened V by 3 bases and J by 6 bases, and 19 bases separated the two germline ends. Per the original data handling: It was from reference gene primer amplification that nucleated cell counts were estimated. Here immunoSEQ multiplex PCR was the method, and the copy in TCRdb shows in-frame clones only, minus some. V and J calls and clone size are those listed in that table; D and trimming were worked out from the DNA. The sample yields approximately 250,000 clones, 80% to 90% seen once.

The chain carries TRBV5-6 and TRBJ2-1, with D possibly TRBD1 on 6 matching bases. This clonotype was sampled from a woman aged 70-85 years with COVID-19, enrolled during active disease. Sequencing was carried out using peripheral blood. This chain's CDR3 is CASSSTTGPRLNEQFF. In DNA form, the CDR3 reads TGTGCCAGCAGCTCTACGACAGGACCCAGACTCAATGAGCAGTTCTTC.